This T cell receptor (beta chain) was profiled in a study of T cell changes during pregnancy in multiple sclerosis. The CDR3 runs 15 residues. Trimming took off 6 bases at V and 4 bases at J, with 14 bases between the two ends. CDR1 is SGHKS and CDR2 is YYEKEE in the germline V gene (reference sequence). Produced via immunoSEQ multiplex PCR; TCRdb's table is partial and in-frame only. The table lists 55,000 to 70,000 clones, about 89% of them singletons. The source material was peripheral blood, sampled in the first trimester of pregnancy. The receptor comes from a female donor with multiple sclerosis, enrolled in a pregnancy study. V usage is TRBV5-5 and J usage is TRBJ1-6; D gene uncertain. The CDR3, as DNA: TGTGCCAGCACCTTTACCGAGGGATATAATTCACCCCTCCACTTT. It codes for CASTFTEGYNSPLHF.